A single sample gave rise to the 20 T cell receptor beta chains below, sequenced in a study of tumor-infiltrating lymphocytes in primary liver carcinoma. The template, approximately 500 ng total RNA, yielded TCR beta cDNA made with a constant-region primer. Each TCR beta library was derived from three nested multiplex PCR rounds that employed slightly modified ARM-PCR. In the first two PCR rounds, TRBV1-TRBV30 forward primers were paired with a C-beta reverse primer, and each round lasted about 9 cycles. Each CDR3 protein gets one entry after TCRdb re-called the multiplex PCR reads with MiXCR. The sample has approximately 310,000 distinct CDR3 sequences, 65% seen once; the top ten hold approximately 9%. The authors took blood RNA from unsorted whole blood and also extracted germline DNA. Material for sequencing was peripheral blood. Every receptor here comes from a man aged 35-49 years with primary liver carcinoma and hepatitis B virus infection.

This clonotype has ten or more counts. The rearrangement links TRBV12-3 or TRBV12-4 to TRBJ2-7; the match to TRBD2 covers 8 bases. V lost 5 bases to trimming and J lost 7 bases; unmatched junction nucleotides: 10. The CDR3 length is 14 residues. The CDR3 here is CASSLTGTRVEQYF. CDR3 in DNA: TGTGCCAGCAGTCTTACCGGGACTAGGGTGGAGCAGTACTTC.

In DNA, the CDR3 is TGTGCCAGCAGCTTAAAGCAGAGGGGAGCCCAGTACTTC. Encoded protein: CASSLKQRGAQYF. The chain carries TRBV7-3 and TRBJ2-5; the D call may be TRBD1 or TRBD2 (5 bases each). The V gene's germline CDR1 is SGHTA and CDR2 FQGTGA. The CDR3 is made up of 13 amino acids. Trimming removed 1 base from V and 9 bases from J, with 12 bases in between.

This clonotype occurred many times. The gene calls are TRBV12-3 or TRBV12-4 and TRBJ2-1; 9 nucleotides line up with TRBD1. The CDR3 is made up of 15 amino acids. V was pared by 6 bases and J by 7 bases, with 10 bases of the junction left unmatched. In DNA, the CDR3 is TGTGCCAGCAGGACCGGGACAGGGCGGTTTAATGAGCAGTTCTTC. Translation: CASRTGTGRFNEQFF.

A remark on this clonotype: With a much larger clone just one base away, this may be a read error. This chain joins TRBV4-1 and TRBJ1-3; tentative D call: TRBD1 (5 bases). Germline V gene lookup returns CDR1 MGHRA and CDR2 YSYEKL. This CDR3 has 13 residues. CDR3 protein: CVSSPGTRDTIYF. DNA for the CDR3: TGCGTCAGCAGTCCGGGGACCAGGGACACCATATATTTT.

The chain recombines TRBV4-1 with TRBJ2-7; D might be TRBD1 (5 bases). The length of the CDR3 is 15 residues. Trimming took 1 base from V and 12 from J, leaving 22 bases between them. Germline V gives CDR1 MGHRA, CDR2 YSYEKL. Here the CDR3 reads CASSQAPGHGYERYF. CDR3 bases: TGCGCCAGCAGCCAAGCCCCCGGACACGGCTACGAACGGTACTTC.

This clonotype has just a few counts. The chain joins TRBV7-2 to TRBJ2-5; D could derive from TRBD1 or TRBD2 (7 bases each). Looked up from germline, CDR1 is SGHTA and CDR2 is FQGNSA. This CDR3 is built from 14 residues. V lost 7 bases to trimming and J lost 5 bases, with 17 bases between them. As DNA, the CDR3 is TGTGCCAGCAACACAGGGGCGGGGGTGGAGACCCAGTACTTC. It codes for CASNTGAGVETQYF.

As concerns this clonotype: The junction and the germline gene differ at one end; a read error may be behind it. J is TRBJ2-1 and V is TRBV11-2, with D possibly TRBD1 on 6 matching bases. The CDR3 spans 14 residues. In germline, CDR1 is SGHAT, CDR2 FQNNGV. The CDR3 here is CVSSSDRHHYEQFF. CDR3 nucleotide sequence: TGTGTCAGCAGCTCCGACAGGCATCACTATGAGCAGTTCTTC.

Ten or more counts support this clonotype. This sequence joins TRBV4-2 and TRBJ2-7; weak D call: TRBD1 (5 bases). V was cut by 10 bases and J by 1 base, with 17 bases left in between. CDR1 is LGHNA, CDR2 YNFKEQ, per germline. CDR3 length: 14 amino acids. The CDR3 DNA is TGTGCCACCGGAGATTGGGGCGGATCCTACGAGCAGTACTTC. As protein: CATGDWGGSYEQYF.

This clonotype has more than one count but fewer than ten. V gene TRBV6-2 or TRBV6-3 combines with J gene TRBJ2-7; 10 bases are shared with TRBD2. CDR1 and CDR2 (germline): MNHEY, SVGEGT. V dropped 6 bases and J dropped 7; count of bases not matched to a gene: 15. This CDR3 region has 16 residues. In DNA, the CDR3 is TGTGCCAGCAGATCTCCCAAAGCGGGAGGGCCTTTTGAGCAGTACTTC. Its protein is CASRSPKAGGPFEQYF.

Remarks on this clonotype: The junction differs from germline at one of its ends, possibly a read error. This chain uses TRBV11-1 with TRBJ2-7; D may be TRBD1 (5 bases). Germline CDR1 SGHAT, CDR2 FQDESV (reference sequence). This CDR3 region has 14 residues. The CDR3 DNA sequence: TGTGCCAGCATCTTTTATGGGGCCTCCTCCGAGAAGTACTTC. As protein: CASIFYGASSEKYF.

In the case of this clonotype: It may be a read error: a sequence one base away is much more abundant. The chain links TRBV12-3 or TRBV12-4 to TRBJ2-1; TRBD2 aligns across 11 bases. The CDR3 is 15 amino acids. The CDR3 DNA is TGTGCCGGCAGCCTACTAGCGGGAGTCCACAATGAGCAGTTCTTC. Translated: CAGSLLAGVHNEQFF.

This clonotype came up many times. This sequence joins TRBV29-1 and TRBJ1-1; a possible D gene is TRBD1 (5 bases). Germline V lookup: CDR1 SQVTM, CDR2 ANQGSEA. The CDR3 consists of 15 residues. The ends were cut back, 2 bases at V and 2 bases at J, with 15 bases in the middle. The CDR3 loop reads CSVECPGSPNTEAFF. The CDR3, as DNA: TGCAGCGTTGAATGCCCAGGGTCCCCCAACACTGAAGCTTTCTTT.

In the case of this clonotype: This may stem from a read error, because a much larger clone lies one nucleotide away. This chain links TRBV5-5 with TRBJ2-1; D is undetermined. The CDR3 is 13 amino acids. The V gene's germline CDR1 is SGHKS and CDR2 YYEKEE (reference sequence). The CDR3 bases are TGTGCCAGCAACTTGGAACGGGTATTTGAGCAGTTCTTC. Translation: CASNLERVFEQFF.

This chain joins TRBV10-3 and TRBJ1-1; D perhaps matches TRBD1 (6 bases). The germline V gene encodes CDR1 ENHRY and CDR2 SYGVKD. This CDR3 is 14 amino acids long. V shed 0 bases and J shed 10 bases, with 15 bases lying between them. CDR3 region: CAISESLAGAGAFF. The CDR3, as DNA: TGTGCCATCAGTGAGTCGTTAGCAGGGGCCGGAGCTTTCTTT.

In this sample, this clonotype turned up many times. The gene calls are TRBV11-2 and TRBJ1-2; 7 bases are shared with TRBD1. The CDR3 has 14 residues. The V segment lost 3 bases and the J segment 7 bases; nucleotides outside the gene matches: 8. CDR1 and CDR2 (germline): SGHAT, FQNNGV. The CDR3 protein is CASSFLTGSFGYTF. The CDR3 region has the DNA TGTGCCAGCAGCTTCTTGACAGGGTCCTTTGGCTACACCTTC.

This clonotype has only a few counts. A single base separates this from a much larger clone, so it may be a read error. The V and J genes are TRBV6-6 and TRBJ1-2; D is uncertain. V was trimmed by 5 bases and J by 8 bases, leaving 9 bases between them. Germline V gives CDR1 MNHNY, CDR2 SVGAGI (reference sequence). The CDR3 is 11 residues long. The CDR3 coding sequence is TGTGCCAGCAGTCCCTGCGGGGGCTACACCTTC. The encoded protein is CASSPCGGYTF.

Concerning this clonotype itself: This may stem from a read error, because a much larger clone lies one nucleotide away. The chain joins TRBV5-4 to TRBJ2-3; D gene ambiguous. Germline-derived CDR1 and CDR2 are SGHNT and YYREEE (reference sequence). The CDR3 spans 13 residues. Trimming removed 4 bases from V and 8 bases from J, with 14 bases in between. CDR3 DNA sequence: TGTGCCAGCAGCCCCCCGAGTGTTAGTACGCAGTATTTT. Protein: CASSPPSVSTQYF.

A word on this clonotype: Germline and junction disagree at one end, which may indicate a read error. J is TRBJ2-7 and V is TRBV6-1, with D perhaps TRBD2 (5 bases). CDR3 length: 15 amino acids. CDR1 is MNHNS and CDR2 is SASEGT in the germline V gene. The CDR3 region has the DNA TGTACCAGCTGTGAAATAGAACCTACTAGTTACGAGCAGTACTTC. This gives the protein CTSCEIEPTSYEQYF.

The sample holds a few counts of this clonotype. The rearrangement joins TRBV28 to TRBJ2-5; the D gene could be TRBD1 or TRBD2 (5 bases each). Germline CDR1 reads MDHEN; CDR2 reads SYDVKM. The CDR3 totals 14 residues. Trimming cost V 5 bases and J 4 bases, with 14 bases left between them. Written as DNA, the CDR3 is TGTGCCAGCAGTCCTAGCAGGGTAGGAGAGACCCAGTACTTC. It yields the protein CASSPSRVGETQYF. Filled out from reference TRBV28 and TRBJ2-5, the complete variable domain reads DVKVTQSSRYLVKRTGEKVFLECVQDMDHENMFWYRQDPGLGLRLIYFSYDVKMKEKGDIPEGYSVSREKKERFSLILESASTNQTSMYLCASSPSRVGETQYFGPGTRLLVL.

CDR3 nucleotides: TGTGCCACCGGACCCAACGACGGCTCCACAGATACGCAGTATTTT. It specifies CATGPNDGSTDTQYF. This chain links TRBV24-1 with TRBJ2-3; D gene uncertain. The CDR3 contains 15 residues. From germline, CDR1 is KGHDR and CDR2 SFDVKD. The germline V and J ends were trimmed by 9 bases and 2 bases, with 17 bases remaining between them.